The present T cell receptor beta chain was sequenced within a study of blood T cell repertoires in COVID-19. The CDR3 runs 13 residues. The ends were cut back, 3 bases at V and 1 base at J, with 6 bases in the middle. The table came from immunoSEQ multiplex PCR; TCRdb's copy has only in-frame clones and leaves some out. The sample lists around 200,000 clones, roughly 81% occurring once. This chain connects TRBV12-3 or TRBV12-4 to TRBJ1-2; maybe TRBD1 (5 bases). The source of this sequence is a woman of 80 years or more with acute or convalescent COVID-19. The sample was peripheral blood. The CDR3: CASSFRVNYGYTF. The DNA for the CDR3 is TGTGCCAGCAGTTTCAGGGTTAACTATGGCTACACCTTC.